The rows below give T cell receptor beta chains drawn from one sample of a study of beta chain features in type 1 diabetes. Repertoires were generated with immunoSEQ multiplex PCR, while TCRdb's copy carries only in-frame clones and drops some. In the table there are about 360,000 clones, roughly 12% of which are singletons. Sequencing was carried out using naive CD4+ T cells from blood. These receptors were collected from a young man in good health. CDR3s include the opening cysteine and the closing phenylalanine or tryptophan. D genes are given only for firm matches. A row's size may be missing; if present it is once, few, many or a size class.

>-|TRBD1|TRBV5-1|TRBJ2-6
CASSPEGTGTGANVLTF
TGCGCCAGCAGCCCAGAGGGGACAGGTACTGGGGCCAACGTCCTGACTTTC
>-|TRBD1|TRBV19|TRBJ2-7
CASSPGSGQASEQYF
TGTGCCAGTAGTCCCGGCTCTGGACAGGCGTCCGAGCAGTACTTC
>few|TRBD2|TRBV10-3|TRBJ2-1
CAISGREGLYNEQFF
TGTGCCATCAGTGGGCGGGAGGGCCTCTACAATGAGCAGTTCTTC
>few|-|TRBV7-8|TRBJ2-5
CASSSPGSGQETQYF
TGTGCCAGCAGCTCCCCTGGTAGCGGCCAAGAGACCCAGTACTTC
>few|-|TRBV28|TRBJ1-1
CASSGPGTEAFF
TGTGCCAGCAGTGGCCCAGGGACTGAAGCTTTCTTT
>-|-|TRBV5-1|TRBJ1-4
CASSLGHINEKLFF
TGCGCCAGCAGCTTGGGTCACATTAATGAAAAACTGTTTTTT
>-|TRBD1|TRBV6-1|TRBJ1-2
CASSEPGQVDGYTF
TGTGCCAGCAGTGAACCGGGACAGGTTGATGGCTACACCTTC
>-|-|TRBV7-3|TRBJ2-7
CASSRSYEQYF
TGTGCCAGCAGCCGGTCCTACGAGCAGTACTTC
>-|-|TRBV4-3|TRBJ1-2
CASSQQGNYGYTF
TGCGCCAGCAGCCAACAGGGGAACTATGGCTACACCTTC
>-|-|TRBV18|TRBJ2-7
CASSPPHGVSYEQYF
TGTGCCAGCTCACCACCTCACGGGGTTTCCTACGAGCAGTACTTC
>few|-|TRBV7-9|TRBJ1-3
CASSLGGSAGNTIYF
TGTGCCAGCAGCTTAGGAGGGAGTGCTGGAAACACCATATATTTT
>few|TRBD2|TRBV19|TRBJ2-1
CASSIGLAGVYNEQFF
TGTGCCAGTAGTATTGGACTAGCGGGGGTATACAATGAGCAGTTCTTC
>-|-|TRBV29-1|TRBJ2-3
CSVEAGGTGDTQYF
TGCAGCGTTGAGGCGGGCGGGACGGGAGATACGCAGTATTTT
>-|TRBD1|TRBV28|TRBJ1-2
CASWEGAFGTDGYTF
TGTGCCAGCTGGGAAGGGGCTTTTGGGACAGATGGCTACACCTTC
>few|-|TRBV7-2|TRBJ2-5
CASSLGQAKETQYF
TGTGCCAGCAGCTTGGGTCAGGCAAAAGAGACCCAGTACTTC
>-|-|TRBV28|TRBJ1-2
CASNPGGYSDYGYTF
TGTGCCAGCAACCCTGGGGGGTACAGTGACTATGGCTACACCTTC
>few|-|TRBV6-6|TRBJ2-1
CASTDGGGRYNEQFF
TGTGCCAGCACCGATGGGGGGGGGCGGTACAATGAGCAGTTCTTC
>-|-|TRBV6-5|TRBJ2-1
CASSSKAYNEQFF
TGTGCCAGCAGTTCTAAAGCGTACAATGAGCAGTTCTTC
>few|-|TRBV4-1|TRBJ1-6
CASSQVPLRDPRGPLHF
TGCGCCAGCAGCCAAGTCCCACTGCGGGACCCCCGGGGACCCCTCCACTTT
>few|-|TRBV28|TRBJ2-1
CASLGYPYNEQFF
TGTGCCAGCCTGGGCTACCCGTACAATGAGCAGTTCTTC
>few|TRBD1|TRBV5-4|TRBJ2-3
CASSFRTGPSDTQYF
TGTGCCAGCAGCTTCCGGACAGGGCCTTCGGATACGCAGTATTTT
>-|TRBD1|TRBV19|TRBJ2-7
CASSPGRTGGAYSYEQYF
TGTGCCAGTAGTCCAGGCAGGACAGGGGGCGCCTACTCCTACGAGCAGTACTTC
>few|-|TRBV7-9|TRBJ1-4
CASSLLGTRGNEKLFF
TGTGCCAGCAGCTTATTGGGGACTCGCGGTAATGAAAAACTGTTTTTT
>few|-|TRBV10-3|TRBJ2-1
CAINPRDSYNEQFF
TGTGCCATCAACCCCCGGGATTCATACAATGAGCAGTTCTTC
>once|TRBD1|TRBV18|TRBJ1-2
CASSPPARTGPNYGYTF
TGTGCCAGCTCACCACCGGCCCGGACAGGCCCTAACTATGGCTACACCTTC
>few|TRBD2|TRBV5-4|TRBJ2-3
CASSSTLAGGDTQYF
TGTGCCAGCAGCTCCACACTAGCGGGGGGGGATACGCAGTATTTT
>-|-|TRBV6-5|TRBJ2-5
CASTVPYTGGETQYF
TGTGCCAGCACCGTACCGTATACGGGTGGAGAGACCCAGTACTTC
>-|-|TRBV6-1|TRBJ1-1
CAASGEAFF
TGTGCTGCGTCAGGTGAAGCTTTCTTT
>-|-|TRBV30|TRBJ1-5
CAWRESGFQPQHF
TGTGCCTGGAGGGAGTCGGGTTTTCAGCCCCAGCATTTT
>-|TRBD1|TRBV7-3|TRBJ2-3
CASSFRGRGLGDTQYF
TGTGCCAGCAGCTTCCGGGGCAGGGGGCTAGGAGATACGCAGTATTTT
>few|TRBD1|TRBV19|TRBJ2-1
CASRGQGVVGEQFF
TGTGCCAGTAGAGGACAGGGCGTTGTCGGTGAGCAGTTCTTC
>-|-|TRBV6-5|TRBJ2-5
CASSYSGRIQETQYF
TGTGCCAGCAGTTACTCCGGCAGGATCCAAGAGACCCAGTACTTC
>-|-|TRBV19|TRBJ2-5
CASSTTRQETQYF
TGTGCCAGTAGTACGACACGCCAAGAGACCCAGTACTTC
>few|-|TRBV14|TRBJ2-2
CASRDTGTTGELFF
TGTGCCAGCAGGGATACAGGGACCACCGGGGAGCTGTTTTTT
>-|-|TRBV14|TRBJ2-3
CASSQWRGPADTQYF
TGTGCCAGCAGCCAATGGCGGGGACCGGCAGATACGCAGTATTTT
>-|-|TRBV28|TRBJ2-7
CASSRVSFVYEQYF
TGTGCCAGCAGTCGAGTCTCTTTTGTGTACGAGCAGTACTTC
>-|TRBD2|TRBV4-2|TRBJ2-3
CASSRRPSGNTDTQYF
TGTGCCAGCAGCCGCCGACCTAGCGGAAACACAGATACGCAGTATTTT